Presented here are 8 T cell receptor beta chains from one specimen sequenced in a study of T cells in Graves' hyperthyroidism and ophthalmopathy. Amplification of TCR beta CDR3 regions used RNA as the template. HTBI primers were employed in a first-round RT-PCR of the TCR CDR3. TCRdb re-called the multiplex PCR reads with MiXCR, one entry per CDR3 protein. The profile covers about 37,000 distinct CDR3 sequences, with roughly 52% appearing a single time and under 20% taken by the ten largest. Sample: blood. These TCRs come from a man in his forties with Graves' ophthalmopathy.

This rearrangement joins TRBV7-8 to TRBJ1-2, with a tentative D call TRBD1 (6 bases). The CDR3 has 16 residues. The V and J ends lost 5 bases and 4 bases respectively, with 20 bases between them. Germline V gene data show CDR1 as SGHVS and CDR2 as FQNEAQ. This CDR3 is CASSLNRTGTTYGYTF. The CDR3 bases are TGTGCCAGCAGCCTCAACCGAACCGGGACAACCTATGGCTACACCTTC.

In this sample, this clonotype turned up a few times. The rearrangement links TRBV28 to TRBJ1-2; D unclear. Germline CDR1 and CDR2: MDHEN and SYDVKM. Trimming pared 5 bases from V and 10 bases from J, leaving 14 bases between. The CDR3 totals 12 residues. This CDR3 is CASSMMRGDYTF. In DNA form, the CDR3 reads TGTGCCAGCAGTATGATGCGGGGAGACTACACCTTC.

This clonotype came up many times. The chain uses TRBV28 and TRBJ2-1; D might be TRBD1 (6 bases). Trimming removed 4 bases from V and 4 bases from J, with 8 bases in between. Germline lookup yields CDR1 MDHEN and CDR2 SYDVKM. The CDR3 contains 13 residues. The CDR3, as DNA: TGTGCCAGCAGTTGGACAGCATACAATGAGCAGTTCTTC. It is translated as CASSWTAYNEQFF. Using reference TRBV28 and TRBJ2-1 for the parts outside the CDR3, the full variable domain is DVKVTQSSRYLVKRTGEKVFLECVQDMDHENMFWYRQDPGLGLRLIYFSYDVKMKEKGDIPEGYSVSREKKERFSLILESASTNQTSMYLCASSWTAYNEQFFGPGTRLTVL.

This clonotype appeared many times. The chain uses TRBV4-1 and TRBJ2-7, with D possibly TRBD1 on 5 matching bases. Germline V gene lookup returns CDR1 MGHRA and CDR2 YSYEKL. The CDR3 extends over 14 amino acids. The V gene lost 2 bases and the J gene lost 5 bases, with 13 bases spanning the gap. CDR3 sequence reads: CASSQSGALNEQYF. The CDR3 bases are TGCGCCAGCAGCCAAAGTGGGGCGCTGAACGAGCAGTACTTC.

This clonotype occurred many times. The chain joins TRBV5-1 to TRBJ2-5, with 7 bases aligning to TRBD2. Trimming at V came to 2 bases and at J to 5 bases, leaving 15 bases not matched to a gene. The CDR3 length is 17 residues. Germline V gene sequence: CDR1 SGHRS, CDR2 YFSETQ. The CDR3 loop reads CASSFTGSGLLGETQYF. As DNA, the CDR3 is TGCGCCAGCAGCTTTACTGGTAGCGGGCTCCTAGGGGAGACCCAGTACTTC. The whole variable domain, remainder taken from reference TRBV5-1 and TRBJ2-5, is KAGVTQTPRYLIKTRGQQVTLSCSPISGHRSVSWYQQTPGQGLQFLFEYFSETQRNKGNFPGRFSGRQFSNSRSEMNVSTLELGDSALYLCASSFTGSGLLGETQYFGPGTRLLVL.

The chain has TRBV7-6 and TRBJ1-5; D is unresolved. In germline, CDR1 is SGHVS, CDR2 FNYEAQ. Trimming removed 3 bases at V and 11 bases at J, with 17 bases between. The CDR3 totals 14 residues. The CDR3 here is CASSLSVGGETQHF. In nucleotides, the CDR3 is TGTGCCAGCAGCTTGAGTGTAGGCGGGGAGACCCAGCATTTT.

This clonotype was seen ten or more times. This rearrangement joins TRBV6-4 to TRBJ1-1; D is possibly TRBD1 (6 bases). Trimming cost V 4 bases and J 1 base, with 10 bases left between them. Germline CDR1 and CDR2: MRHNA and SNTAGT. This CDR3 is built from 14 residues. CDR3 amino acids: CASSVNRENTEAFF. CDR3 nucleotide sequence: TGTGCCAGCAGTGTAAACAGGGAGAACACTGAAGCTTTCTTT.

V usage is TRBV20-1 and J usage is TRBJ1-5; 7 bases map to TRBD1. The CDR3 consists of 15 residues. After removal of 0 bases from V and 11 bases from J, the junction contained 13 bases not matched to a gene. CDR1 DFQATT and CDR2 SNEGSKA come from the germline V gene (reference sequence). The CDR3 is CSARDGGGGVKTQHF. The CDR3 DNA follows: TGCAGTGCTAGAGATGGGGGAGGGGGCGTCAAGACCCAGCATTTT.